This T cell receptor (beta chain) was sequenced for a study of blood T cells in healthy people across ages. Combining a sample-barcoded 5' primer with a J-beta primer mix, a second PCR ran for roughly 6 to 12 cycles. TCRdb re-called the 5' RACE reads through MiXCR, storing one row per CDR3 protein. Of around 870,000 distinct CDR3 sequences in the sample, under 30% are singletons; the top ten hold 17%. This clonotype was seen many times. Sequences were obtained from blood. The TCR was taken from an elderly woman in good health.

The CDR3 DNA reads as TGCAGTGCTGGGGACTTCGGGGGCGGTACGCAGTATTTT. This translates into CSAGDFGGGTQYF. The rearrangement joins TRBV20-1 to TRBJ2-3; either TRBD1 or TRBD2 may supply D (6 bases each). V was trimmed by 5 bases and J by 8 bases, leaving 17 bases between them. In germline, CDR1 is DFQATT, CDR2 SNEGSKA (reference sequence). This CDR3 contains 13 residues.